The 17 T cell receptor beta chains presented below share a single source sample, sequenced in a study of T cells in women clearing cervical HPV infection. The method was immunoSEQ multiplex PCR; TCRdb's version includes in-frame clones alone and lacks a portion of them. The sample totals fewer than 10,000 clones. Sequenced material: blood buffy coat. The receptors originated from a woman between 18 and 69 years old with a cervical HPV16 infection that either progressed to CIN3+ or cleared (not recorded which).

Details on this clone: The CDR3 goes on 3 residues after the read ends, and that part is filled in from the germline J gene. This chain uses TRBV11-2 with TRBJ2-2, with D possibly TRBD2 on 6 matching bases. The CDR3 sequence is 14 residues long. CDR1 is SGHAT and CDR2 is FQNNGV in the germline V gene. The sequenced CDR3 bases are TGTGCCAGCAGCTCGCGGGATCTCCTTTCACCG. It specifies CASSSRDLLSP. The full CDR3 reads CASSSRDLLSPLFF. Together with reference TRBV11-2 and TRBJ2-2, the CDR3 gives the full variable domain: EAGVAQSPRYKIIEKRQSVAFWCNPISGHATLYWYQQILGQGPKLLIQFQNNGVVDDSQLPKDRFSAERLKGVDSTLKIQPAKLEDSAVYLCASSSRDLLSPLFFGEGSRLTVL.

On this clone itself: From the germline J gene comes the end of the CDR3, since the read stops 3 residues before it. This rearrangement joins TRBV20-1 to TRBJ2-2; 9 nucleotides align to TRBD2. J lost 6 bases, V lost 6 bases, and 8 bases had no gene match. Germline assignment: CDR1 DFQATT and CDR2 SNEGSKA (reference sequence). This CDR3 has 14 residues. The DNA read from the CDR3 is TGCAGTGCAGAAGGCGGGGGGGCCCCCGGGGAG. Its translation: CSAEGGGAPGE. The CDR3, in full, reads CSAEGGGAPGELFF.

The CDR3 here is CASSLGRGSYEQYF. The sequenced CDR3 bases are TGTGCCAGCAGCTTAGGGCGGGGGTCCTACGAG. The J gene is TRBJ2-7, the V gene TRBV7-9; 7 positions agree with TRBD2. The read comes to an end 3 residues before the CDR3 does, leaving the germline J gene to fill in the end. The CDR3 consists of 14 residues. V lost 1 base and J lost 1; bases outside the gene matches: 1. Germline CDR1 reads SEHNR; CDR2 reads FQNEAQ (reference sequence).

As for this clone: Coverage ceases 3 residues before the CDR3 finishes, and the germline J gene fills in the end. The chain recombines TRBV5-1 with TRBJ1-2; tentatively, D is TRBD1 (5 bases). This CDR3 is 15 amino acids long. Germline-derived CDR1 and CDR2 are SGHRS and YFSETQ. CDR3 DNA, as far as it was read: TGCGCCAGCAGCACCTCTAGCGGGGGATACTACGAC. The encoded protein is CASSTSSGGYYD. The full CDR3 is CASSTSSGGYYDYTF.

Turning to this clone: The CDR3 end is not reached by the read, which stops 3 residues before it; the germline J gene fills it in. The chain employs TRBV20-1 and TRBJ1-5; 7 positions agree with TRBD1. The CDR3 extends over 14 amino acids. From germline, CDR1 is DFQATT and CDR2 SNEGSKA (reference sequence). V dropped 0 bases and J dropped 9; count of bases not matched to a gene: 8. The part of the CDR3 DNA that was read is TGCAGTGCTAGAGAAGGATACAGGGGCGTGCCC. Translating it yields CSAREGYRGVP. The full CDR3 reads CSAREGYRGVPQHF.

Details on this clone: The CDR3 extends 3 residues past the end of the read, so its final part is completed from the germline J gene. The rearrangement uses TRBV19 and TRBJ2-5; D uncertain. The CDR3 is made up of 13 amino acids. V lost 4 bases, J lost 5 bases, and 11 bases lay in between. Germline-derived CDR1 and CDR2 are LNHDA and SQIVND (reference sequence). The chain's CDR3 is CASSTEYSETQYF. The CDR3 DNA, read in part, is TGTGCCAGTAGTACCGAATACTCTGAGACC.

A remark on this clone: The observed sequence ends 3 residues before the CDR3 terminus, with the missing tail filled in from the germline J gene. The chain uses TRBV18 and TRBJ2-6, with TRBD1 as a possible D gene (6 bases). The V and J ends lost 3 bases and 1 base respectively, with 10 bases between them. Germline V lookup: CDR1 KGHSH, CDR2 LQKENI. The CDR3 consists of 16 residues. CDR3 amino acids: CASSPDRRSGANVLTF. The CDR3 DNA, read in part, is TGTGCCAGCTCACCTGACAGGAGGTCTGGGGCCAACGTC.

By frequency, this clone is medium-sized. With the read ending 3 residues before the CDR3 end, the germline J gene is used to fill in that end. This chain joins TRBV2 and TRBJ1-4, with 7 positions matching TRBD1. The V segment lost 5 bases and the J segment 2 bases; nucleotides outside the gene matches: 8. There are 16 residues in the CDR3. The germline gives CDR1 SNHLY, CDR2 FYNNEI. The chain's CDR3 is CASSTGTETTNEKLFF. CDR3 DNA, as far as it was read: TGTGCCAGCAGTACCGGGACAGAGACCACTAATGAAAAA.

A note on this clone: Read data end 3 residues before the CDR3 end; the end is taken from the germline J gene. V gene TRBV2 combines with J gene TRBJ2-5; 13 nucleotides agree with TRBD2. The CDR3 runs to 15 residues. CDR1 is SNHLY and CDR2 is FYNNEI in the germline V gene. After removal of 5 bases from V and 4 bases from J, the junction contained 4 bases not matched to a gene. The CDR3 is CASSFRLAGGETQYF. The CDR3 DNA, read in part, is TGTGCCAGCAGTTTCCGACTAGCGGGGGGAGAGACC.

Measured by frequency, this clone is medium-sized. The observed sequence ends 3 residues before the CDR3 terminus, with the missing tail filled in from the germline J gene. The V gene is TRBV7-9, the J gene TRBJ2-3; D gene uncertain. Germline V lookup: CDR1 SEHNR, CDR2 FQNEAQ (reference sequence). This CDR3 comprises 14 residues. The CDR3 sequence: CASSNYEHEETQYF. CDR3 DNA (partial): TGTGCCAGCAGCAACTATGAACACGAAGAGACG. The full variable domain, its missing parts supplied by reference TRBV7-9 and TRBJ2-3, is DTGVSQNPRHKITKRGQNVTFRCDPISEHNRLYWYRQTLGQGPEFLTYFQNEAQLEKSRLLSDRFSAERPKGSFSTLEIQRTEQGDSAMYLCASSNYEHEETQYFGPGTRLTVL.

Considering frequency, this clone is medium-sized. Read sequence stops 3 residues before the CDR3 end, and the germline J gene provides the missing end. The rearrangement uses TRBV5-1 and TRBJ2-3; D is possibly TRBD2 (5 bases). Trimming stripped 3 bases from V and 2 bases from J, with 10 bases between. This CDR3 region has 14 residues. The germline CDR1 and CDR2 sequences are SGHRS and YFSETQ. The sequenced part of the CDR3 DNA is TGCGCCAGCAGCTACACGGGGAACACAGATACG. This gives the protein CASSYTGNTDT. The full CDR3 protein reads CASSYTGNTDTQYF.

As for this clone: The read is 3 residues too short to cover the CDR3 end, so that end is filled in from the germline J gene. The identical CDR3 is also encoded by other nucleotide sequences in the sample. The genes are TRBV29-1 and TRBJ1-2, with D possibly being TRBD1 (6 bases). In germline, CDR1 is SQVTM, CDR2 ANQGSEA. V lost 5 bases and J lost 6, with 13 bases in between. CDR3 length: 12 residues. The DNA read from the CDR3 is TGCAGCGTTTTCAGGGGCGCAGATGGC. Its protein is CSVFRGADG. The full CDR3 sequence reads CSVFRGADGYTF. Filled out from reference TRBV29-1 and TRBJ1-2, the complete variable domain reads SAVISQKPSRDICQRGTSLTIQCQVDSQVTMMFWYRQQPGQSLTLIATANQGSEATYESGFVIDKFPISRPNLTFSTLTVSNMSPEDSSIYLCSVFRGADGYTFGSGTRLTVV.

In regard to this clone: The CDR3 extends 3 residues past the end of the read, so its final part is completed from the germline J gene. The chain joins TRBV11-2 to TRBJ2-7, with a possible D match to TRBD1 (6 bases). The germline V and J ends were trimmed by 5 bases and 0 bases, with 14 bases remaining between them. CDR3 length: 15 residues. Germline CDR1 reads SGHAT; CDR2 reads FQNNGV. CDR3 DNA (partial): TGTGCCAGCAGCCTCCGGACGGACAGCTCCTACGAG. It translates to CASSLRTDSSYE. The complete CDR3 protein is CASSLRTDSSYEQYF. Full variable domain (outside the CDR3, taken from reference TRBV11-2 and TRBJ2-7): EAGVAQSPRYKIIEKRQSVAFWCNPISGHATLYWYQQILGQGPKLLIQFQNNGVVDDSQLPKDRFSAERLKGVDSTLKIQPAKLEDSAVYLCASSLRTDSSYEQYFGPGTRLTVT.

In the case of this clone: The read comes to an end 3 residues before the CDR3 does, leaving the germline J gene to fill in the end. The J gene is TRBJ2-3, the V gene TRBV5-6; 12 bases map to TRBD2. The CDR3 is 15 residues long. After removal of 4 bases from V and 3 bases from J, the junction contained 3 bases not matched to a gene. The germline V gene encodes CDR1 SGHDT and CDR2 YYEEEE. The part of the CDR3 DNA that was read is TGTGCCAGCAGCCCTAGCGGGGGGGCGACAGATACG. Translated: CASSPSGGATDT. The full CDR3 sequence reads CASSPSGGATDTQYF.

About this clone itself: The read is 3 residues too short to cover the CDR3 end, so that end is filled in from the germline J gene. This chain connects TRBV9 to TRBJ2-3; D is uncertain. This CDR3 is built from 14 residues. The ends were cut back, 3 bases at V and 3 bases at J, with 11 bases in the middle. Germline loops: CDR1 SGDLS, CDR2 YYNGEE. Incomplete CDR3 DNA: TGTGCCAGCAGCGAAGCCATTTTGACAGATACG. Protein product: CASSEAILTDT. In full, the CDR3 is CASSEAILTDTQYF.

As for this clone: The DNA ends 3 residues before the CDR3 does, and the rest of the CDR3 is filled in from the germline J gene. The genes are TRBV20-1 and TRBJ2-7; possibly TRBD1 for D (5 bases). V was cut by 6 bases and J by 5 bases, with 17 bases left in between. Looked up from germline, CDR1 is DFQATT and CDR2 is SNEGSKA (reference sequence). The CDR3 has 13 residues. CDR3 residues: CSARWGLGDEQYF. CDR3 DNA (partial): TGCAGTGCCAGGTGGGGTTTAGGGGACGAG.

Concerning this clone: The read finishes 3 residues shy of the CDR3 end, and the germline J gene is used to complete it. V and J are TRBV9 and TRBJ2-3, with a weak D call TRBD2 (6 bases). This CDR3 contains 15 residues. The germline V and J ends were trimmed by 0 bases and 2 bases, with 10 bases remaining between them. The germline V gene has CDR1 SGDLS and CDR2 YYNGEE. Partial CDR3 DNA: TGTGCCAGCAGCGTAGGATGGGGGGTCACAGATACG. Encoded protein: CASSVGWGVTDT. The entire CDR3 protein reads CASSVGWGVTDTQYF.